This T cell receptor (beta chain) appears in the sequencing data of a study of beta chain features in type 1 diabetes. Study outcomes and limitations: Patients' naive, central memory and Treg TCRB repertoires seemed closer to one another than those of healthy donors. Moderately but significantly shorter TCRB CDR3s were found in Type 1 diabetes patients in all four CD4+ subsets. A possible short-template PCR bias applies equally to patients and controls.

With regard to this clone: The antigen is unknown. Its ends do not fully match the called genes, so a read error is possible.

Stem cell-like memory, regulatory, central memory and naive CD4+ cells were sorted via CD45RO/CCR7/CD25/CD127/CD95/CD27. Germline V lookup: CDR1 ENHRY, CDR2 SYGVKD. The length of the CDR3 is 12 residues. The investigators reverse transcribed all of the isolated RNA, so they sequenced expressed TCRB transcripts. Repertoires were generated with immunoSEQ multiplex PCR, while TCRdb's copy carries only in-frame clones and drops some. The top ten hold about 0.02% of the sample, which has nearly 700,000 clones, over 10% seen once. The origin of this receptor is a man aged 18 to 30 with type 1 diabetes. The chain uses TRBV10-3 and TRBJ2-7; the D gene is possibly TRBD1 (6 bases). Sequencing was done on a sample of naive CD4+ T cells from blood. The CDR3 DNA sequence: TGTGCCGTCAGGGGCTCTACCTACGAGCAGTACTTC. Protein sequence: CAVRGSTYEQYF.